This T cell receptor beta chain emerged from a study of blood T cell repertoires in COVID-19. Study-level information: Researchers got acute and convalescent COVID-19 samples from the United States, Italy and Spain. Sources were T cells, B-cell-depleted T cells, or PBMCs; the material itself was cDNA or gDNA.

How the authors handled the data: The authors estimated nucleated cell counts from reference gene primer amplification. Here immunoSEQ multiplex PCR was the method, and the copy in TCRdb shows in-frame clones only, minus some. V, J and clone size are those of that table, while D and trimming were read from the DNA. This sample carries about 140,000 clones, over 60% of them seen once, and the ten largest clones take approximately 4.5%. Germline V gene sequence: CDR1 LGHNA, CDR2 YSLEER. The V and J ends lost 2 bases and 5 bases respectively, with 18 bases between them. The CDR3 consists of 17 residues.

The chain recombines TRBV4-3 with TRBJ1-4, with no clear D. This sequence originates from a woman of 80 years or more with active or convalescent COVID-19. The specimen was peripheral blood. The CDR3 DNA follows: TGCGCCAGCAGCCAATCCCCTGGGCTTCCCAAAAATGAAAAACTGTTTTTT. It translates to CASSQSPGLPKNEKLFF.